A selection of T cell receptor beta chains follows, all from one sample in a study of blood T cell repertoires in COVID-19. The data were produced by immunoSEQ multiplex PCR, yet TCRdb's version contains in-frame clones alone and is incomplete. The sample records about 190,000 clones, less than 85% being singletons. Sequenced material: peripheral blood. Every receptor here comes from a man aged 50-60 years who had recovered from COVID-19. The CDR3 runs from the conserved cysteine through the conserved F or W. The order of the fields is D gene, clone size, V gene, J gene, CDR3 DNA, CDR3 protein. A D gene is named only where the DNA matches it firmly. Rows give clone size only sometimes, using once, few, many, or a class for an expanded clone.

>.|.|TRBV5-1|TRBJ1-1
TGCGCCAGCACCAGCGGGGGTGAAGCTTTCTTT
CASTSGGEAFF
>TRBD2|.|TRBV12-3/TRBV12-4|TRBJ2-1
TGTGCCAGCAGTAAAGCGGGAGAGCAGTTCTTC
CASSKAGEQFF
>.|.|TRBV5-4|TRBJ2-2
TGTGCCAGCAGGTCCCCTGGCGGGACGAACACCGGGGAGCTGTTTTTT
CASRSPGGTNTGELFF
>.|.|TRBV5-1|TRBJ1-1
TGCGCCAGCAGCGCAGACAGCCTCAGATGGGCTTTCTTT
CASSADSLRWAFF
>TRBD1|.|TRBV7-9|TRBJ2-7
TGTGCCAGCAGTGAAAGGGGACAGGGGAACTACGAGCAGTACTTC
CASSERGQGNYEQYF
>TRBD2|.|TRBV14|TRBJ2-2
TGTGCCAGCAGCCTCTCTAGCGGGAGAGCCACCGGGGAGCTGTTTTTT
CASSLSSGRATGELFF
>.|.|TRBV7-6|TRBJ2-5
TGTGCCAGCAGCCTAGCCCCAGGCCAGGAGACCCAGTACTTC
CASSLAPGQETQYF
>.|.|TRBV2|TRBJ2-2
TGTGCCAGCAGTGCGGACACCGGGGAGCTGTTTTTT
CASSADTGELFF
>.|.|TRBV1|TRBJ1-1
TGCACCAGCAGCCCCTGGACACTATCGGTCCTACGGCGCACTGAAGCTTTCTTT
CTSSPWTLSVLRRTEAFF
>.|.|TRBV10-1|TRBJ2-1
TGCGCCAGCAGTGAGTTCGCTCCACAGGGAGGGGTCTTCAATGAGCAGTTCTTC
CASSEFAPQGGVFNEQFF
>.|.|TRBV11-3|TRBJ2-7
TGTGCCAGCAGCCCTCTAGACCACTCACCGTACGAGCAGTACTTC
CASSPLDHSPYEQYF
>.|.|TRBV10-2|TRBJ2-5
TGCGCCAGCACCGCTAGCGTGGAGGAGACCCAGTACTTC
CASTASVEETQYF
>.|.|TRBV3-1/TRBV3-2|TRBJ1-1
TGTGCCAGCAGCCAAGTGAGGAGCCAAGCTTTCTTT
CASSQVRSQAFF
>TRBD2|.|TRBV7-9|TRBJ2-7
TGTGCCAGCAGCTTCCGAGGGGCGGGAGGCTCCTACGAGCAGTACTTC
CASSFRGAGGSYEQYF
>.|many|TRBV5-1|TRBJ1-6
TGCGCCAGCAGCTTCGGCCTCCAGGGGAATTCACCCCTCCACTTT
CASSFGLQGNSPLHF
>TRBD1|once|TRBV19|TRBJ1-5
TGTGCCAGTAGTATTGCCATCGGGACAGGGAGATATAGCAATCAGCCCCAGCATTTT
CASSIAIGTGRYSNQPQHF
>TRBD2|.|TRBV5-8|TRBJ2-5
TGTGCCAGCAGCTCAAGGGGACTAGCGGGAGGGCCATATGAGACCCAGTACTTC
CASSSRGLAGGPYETQYF
>TRBD2|.|TRBV5-1|TRBJ2-3
TGCGCCAGCAGCTTGGATGCGGGAGCGGGAGATACGCAGTATTTT
CASSLDAGAGDTQYF
>.|once|TRBV7-3|TRBJ2-2
TGTGCCAGCAAAGAGAGAAACACCGGGGAGCTGTTTTTT
CASKERNTGELFF
>.|once|TRBV7-2|TRBJ2-5
TGTGCCAGCACATTACTAAAGGACAGCCAAGAGACCCAGTACTTC
CASTLLKDSQETQYF
>.|.|TRBV20-1|TRBJ2-2
TGCAGTGCTAGTTTTAGCGGAAACACCGGGGAGCTGTTTTTT
CSASFSGNTGELFF
>.|.|TRBV27|TRBJ2-7
TGTGCCAGCAGTTTTACGGACAGTTCCTACGAGCAGTACTTC
CASSFTDSSYEQYF
>.|few|TRBV4-2|TRBJ2-1
TGTGCCAGCAGCCAACCGTTGACTAGTGTGAATGAGCAGTTCTTC
CASSQPLTSVNEQFF
>.|.|TRBV3-1/TRBV3-2|TRBJ2-1
TGTGCCAGCAGCCAAGGTCGGTTCCCGGTCGGGGGGCGCGTGGACAATGAGCAGTTCTTC
CASSQGRFPVGGRVDNEQFF
>TRBD2|.|TRBV13|TRBJ2-1
TGTGCCAGCAGCTTAGAGCGCGGGAGGGTGAGTTACAATGAGCAGTTCTTC
CASSLERGRVSYNEQFF
>TRBD1|.|TRBV24-1|TRBJ2-5
TGTGCCACCAGTGATTTGAAACAGGGGGCCCAAGAGACCCAGTACTTC
CATSDLKQGAQETQYF
>TRBD2|.|TRBV3-1/TRBV3-2|TRBJ2-5
TGTGCCAGCAGCCATATGACTAGCGGGTCTCGTCAACAAGAGACCCAGTACTTC
CASSHMTSGSRQQETQYF
>TRBD2|.|TRBV20-1|TRBJ2-2
TGCAGTGCTAGTGGAAGGGCGGGAGGGGAAACCGGGGAGCTGTTTTTT
CSASGRAGGETGELFF
>.|.|TRBV29-1|TRBJ2-2
TGCAGCGGGAGGGGTGCCGGGGAGCTGTTTTTT
CSGRGAGELFF
>.|.|TRBV9|TRBJ1-2
TGTGCCAGCAGCGTAGGCGTAGGCCCGAGGGTTGGCTACACCTTC
CASSVGVGPRVGYTF
>TRBD2|few|TRBV6-5|TRBJ2-1
TGTGCCAGCACCGACCTAGCGGGGGACTACAATGAGCAGTTCTTC
CASTDLAGDYNEQFF
>TRBD2|.|TRBV7-9|TRBJ2-1
TGTGCCAGCAGCTCGCGAAGAGCGGGAGATACTCCCTACAATGAGCAGTTCTTC
CASSSRRAGDTPYNEQFF
>.|.|TRBV29-1|TRBJ1-2
TGCAGCGTTGAGGTAGTTTTCGGTGGCTACACCTTC
CSVEVVFGGYTF
>.|.|TRBV5-8|TRBJ1-3
TGTGCCAGCAGCTTTAACAGGGATGGAAACACCATATATTTT
CASSFNRDGNTIYF
>TRBD2|.|TRBV4-3|TRBJ2-7
TGCGCCAGCAGCCAAGAGCTGCTAGCGGGAGGTTGGAACTCCTACGAGCAGTACTTC
CASSQELLAGGWNSYEQYF
>TRBD1|.|TRBV7-9|TRBJ1-4
TGTGCCAGCAGCTTAATTCATCAGGGGGCCTATGAAAAACTGTTTTTT
CASSLIHQGAYEKLFF
>TRBD1|.|TRBV6-6|TRBJ2-1
TGTGCCAGCAGTTGGGACAGTCCCCGTCACAATGAGCAGTTCTTC
CASSWDSPRHNEQFF
>TRBD1|.|TRBV6-5|TRBJ1-2
TGTGCCAGCAGTTCCCCTCGGACAGGGATCTATGGCTACACCTTC
CASSSPRTGIYGYTF
>.|.|TRBV5-4|TRBJ1-1
TGTGCCAGCAGCTCTTGGCGGGGGAACACTGAAGCTTTCTTT
CASSSWRGNTEAFF
>.|.|TRBV3-1/TRBV3-2|TRBJ1-5
TGTGCCAGCAGCCGGAACAGGGACCAGCCCCAGCATTTT
CASSRNRDQPQHF
>.|.|TRBV7-2|TRBJ1-2
TGTGCCAGCAGCTTACGGGAAGGCTACACCTTC
CASSLREGYTF
>.|.|TRBV27|TRBJ2-3
TGTGCCAGCAGTCCAGGACTGAGCACAGATACGCAGTATTTT
CASSPGLSTDTQYF
>TRBD2|.|TRBV29-1|TRBJ2-7
TGCAGCGTTGATTTACTAGCGGGAGGAACCTACGAGCAGTACTTC
CSVDLLAGGTYEQYF
>.|.|TRBV5-1|TRBJ2-2
TGCGCCAGCAGCTTTGAGGAACCGAACACCGGGGAGCTGTTTTTT
CASSFEEPNTGELFF
>.|.|TRBV6-1|TRBJ2-1
TGTGCCAGCAGTGAGACTGGAAGCTCCTACAATGAGCAGTTCTTC
CASSETGSSYNEQFF
>.|few|TRBV5-1|TRBJ1-1
TGCGCCAGCAGCCCGATGCCCGGGAGTAACACTGAAGCTTTCTTT
CASSPMPGSNTEAFF
>.|.|TRBV28|TRBJ1-1
TGTGCCAGCAGTTTTTTGGAACGAGGGAACACTGAAGCTTTCTTT
CASSFLERGNTEAFF